This record concerns one T cell receptor beta chain sequence. This entry is derived from a study of T cell responses to AZD1222 COVID-19 vaccine. Clones were sequenced by immunoSEQ multiplex PCR, and TCRdb holds only the in-frame ones, with some missing. The table has over 200,000 clones, roughly 94% seen once. This CDR3 spans 13 amino acids. V gave up 6 bases and J gave up 5 bases, with 14 bases separating them. CDR1 is SNHLY, CDR2 FYNNEI, per germline. The clonotype comes from an adult who received the MenACWY meningococcal vaccine as a control. The sequencing here drew on peripheral blood, taken 28 days after the second dose of the MenACWY control vaccine. The J gene is TRBJ2-7, the V gene TRBV2, with D uncertain. The CDR3 sequence: CASRRSPPNEQYF. DNA of the CDR3: TGTGCCAGCAGGAGATCACCTCCGAACGAGCAGTACTTC.